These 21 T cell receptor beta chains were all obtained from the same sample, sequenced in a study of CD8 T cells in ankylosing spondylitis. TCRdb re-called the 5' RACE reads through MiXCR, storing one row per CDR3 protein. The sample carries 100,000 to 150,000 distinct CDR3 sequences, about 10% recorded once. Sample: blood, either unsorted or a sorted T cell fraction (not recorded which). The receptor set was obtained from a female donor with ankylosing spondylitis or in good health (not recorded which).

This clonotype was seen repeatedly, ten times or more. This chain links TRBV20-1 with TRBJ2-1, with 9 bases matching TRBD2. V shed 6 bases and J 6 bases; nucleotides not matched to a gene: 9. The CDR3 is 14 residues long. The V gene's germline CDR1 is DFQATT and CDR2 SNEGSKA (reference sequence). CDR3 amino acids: CSAQQAGGGNEQFF. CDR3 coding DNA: TGCAGTGCCCAACAAGCGGGAGGAGGCAATGAGCAGTTCTTC.

In DNA form, the CDR3 reads TGTGCCAGCAGCTTAAGTGACGATAGCTCCTACAATGAGCAGTTCTTC. It encodes CASSLSDDSSYNEQFF. The chain uses TRBV13 and TRBJ2-1; D unclear. Germline CDR1 PRHDT, CDR2 FYEKMQ (reference sequence). V was cut by 2 bases and J by 0 bases, with 11 bases left in between. The CDR3 loop spans 16 amino acids. Full variable domain (missing parts from reference TRBV13 and TRBJ2-1): AAGVIQSPRHLIKEKRETATLKCYPIPRHDTVYWYQQGPGQDPQFLISFYEKMQSDKGSIPDRFSAQQFSDYHSELNMSSLELGDSALYFCASSLSDDSSYNEQFFGPGTRLTVL.

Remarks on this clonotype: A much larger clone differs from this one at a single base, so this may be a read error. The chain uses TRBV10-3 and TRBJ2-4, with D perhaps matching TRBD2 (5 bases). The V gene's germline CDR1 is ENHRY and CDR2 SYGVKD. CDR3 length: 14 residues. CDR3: CAITEGVAKNNQYF. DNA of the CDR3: TGTGCCATCACCGAGGGTGTAGCCAAAAACAATCAGTACTTC.

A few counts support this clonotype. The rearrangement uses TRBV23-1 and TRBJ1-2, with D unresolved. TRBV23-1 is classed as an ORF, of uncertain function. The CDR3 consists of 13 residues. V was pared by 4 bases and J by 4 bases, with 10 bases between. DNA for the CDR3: TGCGCCAGCAGTCGACGGGCGCGCTATGGCTACACCTTC. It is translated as CASSRRARYGYTF.

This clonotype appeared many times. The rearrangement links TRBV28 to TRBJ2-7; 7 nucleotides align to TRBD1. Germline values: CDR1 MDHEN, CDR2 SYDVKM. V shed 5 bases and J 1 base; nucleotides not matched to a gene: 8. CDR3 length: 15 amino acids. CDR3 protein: CASSATGTASYEQYF. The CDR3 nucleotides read TGTGCCAGCAGTGCCACCGGGACAGCTTCCTACGAGCAGTACTTC.

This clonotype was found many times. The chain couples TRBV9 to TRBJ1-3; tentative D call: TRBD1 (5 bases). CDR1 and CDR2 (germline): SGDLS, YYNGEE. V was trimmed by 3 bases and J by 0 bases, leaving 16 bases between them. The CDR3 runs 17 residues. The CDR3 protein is CASSAWDVGPSGNTIYF. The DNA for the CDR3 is TGTGCCAGCAGCGCCTGGGACGTCGGACCCTCTGGAAACACCATATATTTT.

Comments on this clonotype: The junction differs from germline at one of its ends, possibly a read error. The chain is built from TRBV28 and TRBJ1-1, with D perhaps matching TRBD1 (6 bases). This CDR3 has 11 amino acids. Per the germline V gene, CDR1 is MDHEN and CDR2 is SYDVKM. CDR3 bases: TGTGCCAGCAGTTTGTTGGGTGAGGGACAATTT. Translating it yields CASSLLGEGQF.

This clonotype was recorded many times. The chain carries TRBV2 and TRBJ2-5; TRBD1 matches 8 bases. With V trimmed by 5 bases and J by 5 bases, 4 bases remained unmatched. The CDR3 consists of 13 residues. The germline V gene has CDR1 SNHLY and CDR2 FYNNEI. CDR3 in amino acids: CASSRQGQETQYF. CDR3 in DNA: TGTGCCAGCAGTCGACAGGGGCAGGAGACCCAGTACTTC.

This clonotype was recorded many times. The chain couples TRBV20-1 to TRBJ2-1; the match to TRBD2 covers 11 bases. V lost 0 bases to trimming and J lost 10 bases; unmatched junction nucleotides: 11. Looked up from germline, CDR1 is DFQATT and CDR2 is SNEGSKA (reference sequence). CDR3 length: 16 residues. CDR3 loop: CSARDLVAGGQPEQFF. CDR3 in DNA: TGCAGTGCTAGAGATTTAGTAGCGGGAGGGCAGCCGGAGCAGTTCTTC.

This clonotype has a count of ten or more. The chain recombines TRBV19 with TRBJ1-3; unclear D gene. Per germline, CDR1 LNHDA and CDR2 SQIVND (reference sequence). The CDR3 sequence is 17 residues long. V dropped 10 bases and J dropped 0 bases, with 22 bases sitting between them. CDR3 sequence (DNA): TGTGCCACCGCCCCATTTCGCGGCGGCCGCTCTGGAAACACCATATATTTT. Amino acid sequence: CATAPFRGGRSGNTIYF.

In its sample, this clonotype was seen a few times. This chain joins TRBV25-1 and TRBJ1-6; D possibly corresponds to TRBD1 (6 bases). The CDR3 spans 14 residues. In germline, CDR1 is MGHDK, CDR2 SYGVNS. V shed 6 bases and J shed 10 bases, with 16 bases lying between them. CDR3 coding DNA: TGTGCCAGCAGCTCCACAGGGATGTGGTCACCCCTCCACTTT. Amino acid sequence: CASSSTGMWSPLHF.

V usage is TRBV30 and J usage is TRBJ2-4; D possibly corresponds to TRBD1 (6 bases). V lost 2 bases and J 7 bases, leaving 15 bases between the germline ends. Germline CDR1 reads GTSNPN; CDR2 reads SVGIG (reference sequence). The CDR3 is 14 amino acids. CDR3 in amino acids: CAWSLTGQRNIQYF. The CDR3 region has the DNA TGTGCCTGGAGTTTAACAGGGCAAAGGAACATTCAGTACTTC.

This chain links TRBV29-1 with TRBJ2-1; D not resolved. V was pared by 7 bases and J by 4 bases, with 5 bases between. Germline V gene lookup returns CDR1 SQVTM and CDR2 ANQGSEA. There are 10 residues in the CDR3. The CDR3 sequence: CSGGYNEQFF. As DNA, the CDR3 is TGCAGCGGTGGGTACAATGAGCAGTTCTTC.

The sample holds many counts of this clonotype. CDR3 loop: CASSDYRGDSNQPQHF. CDR3 nucleotide sequence: TGCGCCAGCAGTGATTACAGGGGGGATAGCAATCAGCCCCAGCATTTT. The chain recombines TRBV10-2 with TRBJ1-5; 8 bases match TRBD1. Unmatched junction bases numbered 4, after V lost 3 bases and J lost 0 bases. Germline CDR1 reads WSHSY; CDR2 reads SAAADI. The CDR3 has 16 amino acids.

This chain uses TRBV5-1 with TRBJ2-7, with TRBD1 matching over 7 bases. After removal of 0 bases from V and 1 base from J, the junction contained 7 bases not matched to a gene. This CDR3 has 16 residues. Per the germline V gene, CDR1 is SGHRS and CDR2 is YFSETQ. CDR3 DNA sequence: TGCGCCAGCAGCTTGGCATCAGGGGGACAGTCCTACGAGCAGTACTTC. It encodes CASSLASGGQSYEQYF.

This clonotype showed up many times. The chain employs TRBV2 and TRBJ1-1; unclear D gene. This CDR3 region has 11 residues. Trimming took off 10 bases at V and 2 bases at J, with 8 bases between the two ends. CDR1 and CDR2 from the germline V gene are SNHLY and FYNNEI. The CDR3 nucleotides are TGTGCCACCGACATCAACACTGAAGCTTTCTTT. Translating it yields CATDINTEAFF.

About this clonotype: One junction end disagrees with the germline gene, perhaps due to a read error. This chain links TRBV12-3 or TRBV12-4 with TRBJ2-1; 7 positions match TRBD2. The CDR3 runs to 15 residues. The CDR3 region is CASSLGGSSYNEQLF. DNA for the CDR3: TGTGCCAGCAGTTTAGGCGGGAGCTCCTACAATGAGCAGCTCTTC.

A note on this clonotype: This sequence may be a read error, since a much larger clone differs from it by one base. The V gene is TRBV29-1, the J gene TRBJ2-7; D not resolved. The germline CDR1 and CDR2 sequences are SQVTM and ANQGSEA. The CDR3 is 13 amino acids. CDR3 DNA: TGCAGCGTTGAAGAACCGATTCGCTACGAGCAGAACTTC. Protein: CSVEEPIRYEQNF.

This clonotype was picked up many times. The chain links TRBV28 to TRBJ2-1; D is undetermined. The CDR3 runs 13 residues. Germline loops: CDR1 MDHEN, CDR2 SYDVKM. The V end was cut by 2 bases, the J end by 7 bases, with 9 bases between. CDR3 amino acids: CASSLNTLNEQFF. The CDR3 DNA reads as TGTGCCAGCAGTTTAAATACGTTGAATGAGCAGTTCTTC.

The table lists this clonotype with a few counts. The DNA for the CDR3 is TGCGCCAGCAGCCTCCCAGGGGGGAGCACCGGGGAGCTGTTTTTT. Its protein product is CASSLPGGSTGELFF. The V gene is TRBV5-1, the J gene TRBJ2-2, with a weak D call TRBD1 (7 bases). Germline CDR1 is SGHRS and CDR2 is YFSETQ. CDR3 size: 15 residues. V was trimmed by 4 bases and J by 4 bases, leaving 14 bases between them.

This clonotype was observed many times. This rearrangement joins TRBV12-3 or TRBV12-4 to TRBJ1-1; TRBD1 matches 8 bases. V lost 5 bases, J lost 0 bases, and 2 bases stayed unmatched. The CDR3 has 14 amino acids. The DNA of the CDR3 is TGTGCCAGCAGTCGGACAGGGTTGAACACTGAAGCTTTCTTT. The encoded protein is CASSRTGLNTEAFF.